A single sample gave rise to the 15 T cell receptor beta chains below, sequenced in a study of T cells after yellow fever vaccination. One entry per CDR3 protein, called by TCRdb with MiXCR from the 5' RACE reads. The sample consists of 300,000 or so distinct CDR3 sequences, approximately 4.2% of them appearing once. The input for sequencing was PBMCs, taken 5 days after the yellow fever booster vaccination. These receptors all stem from a young man who received the YFV17D yellow fever vaccine.

Many counts were recorded for this clonotype. The V call is TRBV5-1, the J call TRBJ1-1; D is undetermined. CDR1 and CDR2 (germline): SGHRS, YFSETQ. CDR3 length: 14 amino acids. The V gene lost 6 bases and the J gene lost 0 bases, with 12 bases spanning the gap. This chain's CDR3 is CASTPEVMNTEAFF. For the CDR3, the DNA is TGCGCCAGCACCCCGGAGGTTATGAACACTGAAGCTTTCTTT. The full variable domain, its missing parts supplied by reference TRBV5-1 and TRBJ1-1, is KAGVTQTPRYLIKTRGQQVTLSCSPISGHRSVSWYQQTPGQGLQFLFEYFSETQRNKGNFPGRFSGRQFSNSRSEMNVSTLELGDSALYLCASTPEVMNTEAFFGQGTRLTVV.

This clonotype has a handful of counts. The CDR3 here is CASSLAGRLYNEQFF. The CDR3 DNA reads TGTGCCAGCAGCTTAGCGGGGAGGCTTTACAATGAGCAGTTCTTC. This sequence joins TRBV7-9 and TRBJ2-1; possibly TRBD2 for D (6 bases). The CDR3 contains 15 residues. Looked up from germline, CDR1 is SEHNR and CDR2 is FQNEAQ (reference sequence). The V end was cut by 0 bases, the J end by 4 bases, with 10 bases between.

This clonotype occurred a few times. Germline and junction disagree at one end, which may indicate a read error. The J gene is TRBJ1-1, the V gene TRBV7-9; 8 bases are shared with TRBD1. The CDR3 has 16 amino acids. Germline V CDR1 and CDR2: SEHNR, FQNEAQ (reference sequence). This CDR3 reads CASSPGTGYLKTEAFF. The CDR3 nucleotides are TGTGCCAGCAGCCCTGGGACAGGCTACCTGAAAACTGAAGCTTTCTTT.

This clonotype was counted only a few times. The chain recombines TRBV18 with TRBJ1-4; 11 bases align to TRBD1. V was pared by 1 base and J by 8 bases, with 9 bases of the junction left unmatched. Germline CDR1 reads KGHSH; CDR2 reads LQKENI. This CDR3 has 17 amino acids. The CDR3 is CASSPRTGGSGGEKLFF. The CDR3 bases are TGTGCCAGCTCACCACGGACAGGGGGCTCAGGAGGGGAAAAACTGTTTTTT.

This clonotype was seen at least ten times. This rearrangement joins TRBV7-8 to TRBJ1-5, with a tentative D call TRBD1 (6 bases). CDR3 length: 15 residues. From germline, CDR1 is SGHVS and CDR2 FQNEAQ. V lost 5 bases to trimming and J lost 6 bases, with 17 bases between them. Here the CDR3 reads CASSPRAGGFQPQHF. In DNA form, the CDR3 reads TGTGCCAGCAGCCCAAGGGCTGGGGGCTTTCAGCCCCAGCATTTT.

This clonotype was counted a few times. The chain combines TRBV7-9 with TRBJ2-2; TRBD1 matches at 9 bases. Germline V gene sequence: CDR1 SEHNR, CDR2 FQNEAQ (reference sequence). With V trimmed by 6 bases and J by 4 bases, 3 bases remained unmatched. This CDR3 region has 14 residues. The CDR3 nucleotides are TGTGCCAGCAGAGGGACAGGGACCACCGGGGAGCTGTTTTTT. It specifies CASRGTGTTGELFF.

This clonotype was seen only a few times. This chain joins TRBV12-3 or TRBV12-4 and TRBJ2-3; D is undetermined. The V and J ends lost 5 bases and 5 bases respectively, with 11 bases between them. CDR3 length: 13 amino acids. The CDR3 protein is CASSGLGLDTQYF. CDR3 nucleotides: TGTGCCAGCAGTGGCCTCGGTCTAGATACGCAGTATTTT.

This chain links TRBV7-2 with TRBJ1-5, with D possibly matching TRBD1 (5 bases). CDR1 SGHTA and CDR2 FQGNSA come from the germline V gene. V was shortened by 4 bases and J by 2 bases, with 12 bases between the two germline ends. CDR3 length: 15 amino acids. The CDR3 DNA reads TGTGCCAGCAGCTCGGGGGTCACCGGCAATCAGCCCCAGCATTTT. It encodes CASSSGVTGNQPQHF.

This clonotype was counted many times. The chain couples TRBV7-9 to TRBJ2-3, with D perhaps matching TRBD1 (5 bases). There are 15 residues in the CDR3. The V end was cut by 5 bases, the J end by 3 bases, with 15 bases between. Germline V lookup: CDR1 SEHNR, CDR2 FQNEAQ (reference sequence). CDR3 in DNA: TGTGCCAGCAGCCCAAGGGGCCAGGAGACAGATACGCAGTATTTT. Protein product: CASSPRGQETDTQYF.

This clonotype was counted a few times. CDR3 protein: CSASRTGHINEQFF. In DNA form, the CDR3 reads TGCAGTGCTAGCAGGACAGGGCACATTAATGAGCAGTTCTTC. The J gene is TRBJ2-1, the V gene TRBV20-1; 8 bases line up with TRBD1. V was pared by 3 bases and J by 7 bases, with 8 bases of the junction left unmatched. Germline values: CDR1 DFQATT, CDR2 SNEGSKA (reference sequence). This CDR3 contains 14 residues.

This clonotype has a handful of counts. The chain carries TRBV29-1 and TRBJ1-1; D uncertain. This CDR3 is 10 amino acids long. Germline values: CDR1 SQVTM, CDR2 ANQGSEA. The ends were cut back, 4 bases at V and 6 bases at J, with 6 bases in the middle. The CDR3 sequence: CSVGRPEAFF. For the CDR3, the DNA is TGCAGCGTTGGGAGACCTGAAGCTTTCTTT.

This clonotype was seen repeatedly, ten times or more. The chain combines TRBV12-3 or TRBV12-4 with TRBJ1-2, with D unresolved. The CDR3 runs 14 residues. Trimming left V 5 bases short and J 7 bases short, with 17 bases between. The CDR3 region is CASSLDRGAIGYTF. In DNA form, the CDR3 reads TGTGCCAGCAGTCTCGACCGGGGTGCTATTGGCTACACCTTC.

There are many counts of this clonotype. J is TRBJ1-1 and V is TRBV7-2; TRBD1 matches at 10 bases. V shed 1 base, J shed 8 bases, and the junction held 4 bases outside the gene matches. The CDR3 sequence is 14 residues long. CDR1 is SGHTA, CDR2 FQGNSA, per germline. The CDR3 DNA reads as TGTGCCAGCAGCTTAGTTGGGACAGGGGCGGAAGCTTTCTTT. Its translation: CASSLVGTGAEAFF.

This clonotype showed up many times. The V and J genes are TRBV2 and TRBJ2-3; 13 bases fit TRBD2. Germline loops: CDR1 SNHLY, CDR2 FYNNEI. The V gene end was trimmed by 6 bases and the J gene end by 3 bases; junction bases not matched to a gene: 3. This CDR3 contains 15 residues. CDR3 sequence (DNA): TGTGCCAGCAGAGAACTAGCGGGGGGGACAGATACGCAGTATTTT. The encoded protein is CASRELAGGTDTQYF.

A few counts support this clonotype. The chain recombines TRBV7-2 with TRBJ2-3, with D possibly matching TRBD2 (5 bases). Trimming stripped 0 bases from V and 5 bases from J, with 15 bases between. Germline V CDR1 and CDR2: SGHTA, FQGNSA. This CDR3 has 16 residues. The CDR3, as DNA: TGTGCCAGCAGCTTAGCAGTTTCGGGGTTTGGAGATACGCAGTATTTT. Its protein is CASSLAVSGFGDTQYF.